This TCR beta chain derives from a study of regulatory T cells in long-lasting Graves disease. Broader study findings: Whereas new patients shared some 990 public clonotypes, persistent patients shared more, at a few thousand.

In germline, CDR1 is MDHEN, CDR2 SYDVKM. V was shortened by 2 bases and J by 4 bases, with 7 bases between the two germline ends. The CDR3 loop spans 13 amino acids. Library construction for TCR beta used iRepertoire HTBI primers and Arm-PCR of CDR3 regions. From the multiplex PCR reads, TCRdb called clonotypes with MiXCR, one entry per CDR3 protein. The sample lists 400,000 to 500,000 distinct CDR3 sequences, around 15% seen once, with roughly 10% in the top ten. Time point indicated: newly diagnosed GD, antithyroid drugs for less than 3 months. Researchers made the TCR library from RNA that was extracted from PBMCs. This clonotype was seen at least ten times. Its target is unknown. The same sample was also studied in work on T cells in Graves' hyperthyroidism and ophthalmopathy. That paper states: A lack of ophthalmopathy progression within 18 months defined stable Graves' hyperthyroidism. These patients, aged 18 to 65, had recently diagnosed hyperthyroidism lasting under 2 months. The primer set for the first-round RT-PCR of the TCR CDR3 was HTBI.

This sequence was found in a woman in her 30s with Graves disease. The gene calls are TRBV28 and TRBJ2-3; no firm D call. The starting material was peripheral blood mononuclear cells (PBMCs), obtained at new diagnosis, from a patient treated with antithyroid drugs. The CDR3 reads CASSLVSADTQYF. Here the CDR3 DNA reads TGTGCCAGCAGTTTAGTCTCGGCAGATACGCAGTATTTT.